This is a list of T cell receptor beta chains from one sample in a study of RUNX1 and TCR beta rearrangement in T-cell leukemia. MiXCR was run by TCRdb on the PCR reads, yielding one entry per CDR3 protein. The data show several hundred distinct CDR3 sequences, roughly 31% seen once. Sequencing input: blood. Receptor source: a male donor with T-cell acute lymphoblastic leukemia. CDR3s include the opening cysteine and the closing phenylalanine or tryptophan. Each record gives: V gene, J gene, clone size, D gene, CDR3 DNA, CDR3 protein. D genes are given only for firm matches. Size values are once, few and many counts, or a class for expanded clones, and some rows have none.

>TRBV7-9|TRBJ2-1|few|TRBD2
TGTGCCAGCAGCTTGACTAGCGGGGGGCTCAGGGAGCAGTTCTTC
CASSLTSGGLREQFF
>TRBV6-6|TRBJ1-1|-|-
TGTGCCAGCAGCCCCGTTTACACTGAAGCTTTCTTT
CASSPVYTEAFF
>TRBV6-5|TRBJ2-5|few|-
TGTGCCAGCAGTTACGGTACGGGGGAGACCCAGTACTTC
CASSYGTGETQYF
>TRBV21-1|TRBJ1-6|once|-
TGTGCCAGCAGCAGCGACAGGGTGGTAAGAGGAAATTCACCCCTCCACTTT
CASSSDRVVRGNSPLHF
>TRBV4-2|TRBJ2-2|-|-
TGTGCCAGCAGCCAACCGGGACTCGACAACACCGGGGAGCTGTTTTTT
CASSQPGLDNTGELFF
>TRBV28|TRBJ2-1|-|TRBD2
TGTGCCAGCAGTTACCCGGGACTAGCGGGAGGATGGGATGAGCAGTTCTTC
CASSYPGLAGGWDEQFF
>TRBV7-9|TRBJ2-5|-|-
TGTGCCAGCAGTGCCTGGCGGGTGGGTAAAGAGACCCAGTACTTC
CASSAWRVGKETQYF
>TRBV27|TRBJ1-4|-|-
TGTGCCAGCAGTTTATCGGGCAACACAGGAAGACGTAACGAAAAACTGTTTTTT
CASSLSGNTGRRNEKLFF
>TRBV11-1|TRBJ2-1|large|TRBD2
TGTGCCAGCAGCTTCTCTAGCGGGCGACACAATGAGCAGTTCTTC
CASSFSSGRHNEQFF
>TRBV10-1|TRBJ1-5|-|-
TGCGCCAGCAGTTTCGGGTGGGGCCAGAGCAATCAGCCCCAGCATTTT
CASSFGWGQSNQPQHF
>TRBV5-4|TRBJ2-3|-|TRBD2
TGTGCCAGCAGCCCCTCGGGGAGGGCAGATACGCAGTATTTT
CASSPSGRADTQYF
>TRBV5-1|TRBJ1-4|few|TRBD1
TGCGCCAGCAGCTTGGGACCCGGGACAGGGGCAACTAATGAAAAACTGTTTTTT
CASSLGPGTGATNEKLFF
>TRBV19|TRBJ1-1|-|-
TGTGCCAGTAGTATCCAGGGATGGAACACTGAAGCTCTCTTT
CASSIQGWNTEALF
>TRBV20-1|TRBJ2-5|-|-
TGCAGTGCTAGAGTGGACCAGGAGGAGACCCAGTACTTC
CSARVDQEETQYF
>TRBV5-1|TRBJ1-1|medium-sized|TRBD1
TGCGCCAGCAGCTTGAGGGGACAGGGTTCGGGAGGCACTGAAGCTTTCTTT
CASSLRGQGSGGTEAFF
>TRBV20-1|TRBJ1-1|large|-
TGCAGTGCTAGAGTAGGACGGATTGAAGCTTTCTTT
CSARVGRIEAFF
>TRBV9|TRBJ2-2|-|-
TGTGCCAGCAGTTCCAAAAGCTGGAACACCGGGGAGCTGTTTTTT
CASSSKSWNTGELFF
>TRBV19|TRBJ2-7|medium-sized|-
TGTGCCAGTAGTAATCACTACGAGCAGTACTTC
CASSNHYEQYF
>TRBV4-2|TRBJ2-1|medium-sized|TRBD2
TGTGCCAGCAGCTCCACTAGCGGAACCTACAATGAGCAGTTCTTC
CASSSTSGTYNEQFF
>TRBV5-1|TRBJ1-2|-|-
TGCGCCAGCAGCTTGGATGGATCGGGACTGTCCTATGGCTACACCTTC
CASSLDGSGLSYGYTF
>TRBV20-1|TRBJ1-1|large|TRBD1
TGCAGTGCTAGCCCCACAGGGGGGAGGACTGAAGCTTTCTTT
CSASPTGGRTEAFF
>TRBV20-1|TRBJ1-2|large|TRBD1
TGCAGTGCTAGAGATTGGACAGGGGTAAATGGCTACACCTTC
CSARDWTGVNGYTF
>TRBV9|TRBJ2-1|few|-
TGTGCCAGCAGCGTAGAGCCGGGAGAAGTCGAGTTCTTC
CASSVEPGEVEFF
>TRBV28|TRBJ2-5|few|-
TGTGCCAGCAGTTTGTGGGAGGAGTACCAAGAGACCCAGTACTTC
CASSLWEEYQETQYF
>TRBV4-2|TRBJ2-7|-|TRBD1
TGTGCCAGCAGCCAAGATAGAGGGGGCAGATACGAGCAGTACTTC
CASSQDRGGRYEQYF
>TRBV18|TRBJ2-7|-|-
TGTGCCAGCTCACCTGACGGGATTCCCTACGAGCAGTACTTC
CASSPDGIPYEQYF
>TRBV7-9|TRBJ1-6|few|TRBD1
TGTGCCGGCAGCTTACACGACAGGGGGCGCAGGTCACCCCTCCACTTT
CAGSLHDRGRRSPLHF
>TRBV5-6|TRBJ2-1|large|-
TGTGCCTCACGAAGCGGCCTTTCCTACAATGAGCAGTTCTTC
CASRSGLSYNEQFF
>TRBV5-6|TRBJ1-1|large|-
TGTGCCAGCACCTCTTGGGGCACTGAAGCTTTCTTT
CASTSWGTEAFF
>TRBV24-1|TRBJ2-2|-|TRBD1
TGTGCCACCAGTGACCCCGGACAGGAGAACACCGGGGAGCTGTTTTTT
CATSDPGQENTGELFF